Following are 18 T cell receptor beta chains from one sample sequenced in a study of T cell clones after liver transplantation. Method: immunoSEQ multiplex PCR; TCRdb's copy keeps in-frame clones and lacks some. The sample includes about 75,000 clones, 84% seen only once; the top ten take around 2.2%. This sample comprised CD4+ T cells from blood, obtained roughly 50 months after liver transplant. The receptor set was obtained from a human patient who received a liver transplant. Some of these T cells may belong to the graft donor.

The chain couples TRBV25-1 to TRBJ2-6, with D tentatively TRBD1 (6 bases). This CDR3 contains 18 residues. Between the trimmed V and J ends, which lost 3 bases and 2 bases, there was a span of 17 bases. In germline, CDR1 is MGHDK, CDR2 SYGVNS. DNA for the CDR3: TGTGCCAGCAGTGACCCAGGGGATCCCGGGGCTGGGGCCAACGTCCTGACTTTC. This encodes CASSDPGDPGAGANVLTF.

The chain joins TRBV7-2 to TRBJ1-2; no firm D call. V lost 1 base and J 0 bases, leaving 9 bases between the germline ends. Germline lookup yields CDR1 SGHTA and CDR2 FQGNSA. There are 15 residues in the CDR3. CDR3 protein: CASSLEPTANYGYTF. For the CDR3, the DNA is TGTGCCAGCAGCTTAGAGCCAACAGCTAACTATGGCTACACCTTC.

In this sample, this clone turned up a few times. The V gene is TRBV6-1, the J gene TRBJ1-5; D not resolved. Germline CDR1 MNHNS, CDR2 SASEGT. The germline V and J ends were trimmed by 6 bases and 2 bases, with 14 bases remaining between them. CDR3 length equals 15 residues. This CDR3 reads CASSPEPGGNQPQHF. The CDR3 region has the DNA TGTGCCAGCAGCCCGGAACCTGGGGGCAATCAGCCCCAGCATTTT.

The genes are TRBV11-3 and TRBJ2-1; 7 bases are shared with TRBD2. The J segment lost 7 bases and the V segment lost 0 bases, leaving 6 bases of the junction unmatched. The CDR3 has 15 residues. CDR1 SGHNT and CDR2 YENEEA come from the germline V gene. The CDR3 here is CASSLESGGRNEQFF. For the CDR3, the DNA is TGTGCCAGCAGCTTAGAGTCGGGAGGAAGGAATGAGCAGTTCTTC.

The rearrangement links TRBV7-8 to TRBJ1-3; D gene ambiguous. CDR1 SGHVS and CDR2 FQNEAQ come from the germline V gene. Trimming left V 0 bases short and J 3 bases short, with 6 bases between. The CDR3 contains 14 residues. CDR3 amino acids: CASSLAEVGNTIYF. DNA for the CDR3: TGTGCCAGCAGCTTAGCAGAAGTTGGAAACACCATATATTTT.

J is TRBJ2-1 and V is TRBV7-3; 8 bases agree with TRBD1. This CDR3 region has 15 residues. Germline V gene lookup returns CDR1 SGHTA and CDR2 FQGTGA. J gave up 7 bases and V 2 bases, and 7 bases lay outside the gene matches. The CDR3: CASSLGQGARNEQFF. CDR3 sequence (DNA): TGTGCCAGCAGCTTAGGGCAGGGGGCGCGGAATGAGCAGTTCTTC. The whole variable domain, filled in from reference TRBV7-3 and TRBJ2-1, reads GAGVSQTPSNKVTEKGKYVELRCDPISGHTALYWYRQSLGQGPEFLIYFQGTGAADDSGLPNDRFFAVRPEGSVSTLKIQRTERGDSAVYLCASSLGQGARNEQFFGPGTRLTVL.

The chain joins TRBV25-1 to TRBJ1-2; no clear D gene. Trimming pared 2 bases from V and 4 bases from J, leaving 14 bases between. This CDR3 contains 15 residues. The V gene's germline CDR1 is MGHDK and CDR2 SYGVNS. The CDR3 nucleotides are TGTGCCAGCAGTGAAGGGCCAGGTGGCTCCTATGGCTACACCTTC. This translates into CASSEGPGGSYGYTF.

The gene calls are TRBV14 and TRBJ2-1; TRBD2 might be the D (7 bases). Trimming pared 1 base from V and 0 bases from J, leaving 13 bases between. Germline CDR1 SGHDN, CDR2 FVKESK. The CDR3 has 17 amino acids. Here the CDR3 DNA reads TGTGCCAGCAGCCAAGGGGCGGGGGCCTTCTCCTACAATGAGCAGTTCTTC. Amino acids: CASSQGAGAFSYNEQFF.

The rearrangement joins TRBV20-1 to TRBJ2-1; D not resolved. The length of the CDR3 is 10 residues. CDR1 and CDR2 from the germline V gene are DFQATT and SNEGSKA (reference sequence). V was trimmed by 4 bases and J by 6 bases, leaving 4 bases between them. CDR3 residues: CSAIFNEQFF. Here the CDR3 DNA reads TGCAGTGCTATCTTCAATGAGCAGTTCTTC.

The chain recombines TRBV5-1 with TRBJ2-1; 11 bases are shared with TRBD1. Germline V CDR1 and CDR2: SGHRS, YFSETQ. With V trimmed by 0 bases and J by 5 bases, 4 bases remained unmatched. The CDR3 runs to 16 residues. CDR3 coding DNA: TGCGCCAGCAGCTTGGCGGGACAGGGGGTCAACAATGAGCAGTTCTTC. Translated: CASSLAGQGVNNEQFF. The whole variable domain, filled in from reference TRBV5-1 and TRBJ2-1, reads KAGVTQTPRYLIKTRGQQVTLSCSPISGHRSVSWYQQTPGQGLQFLFEYFSETQRNKGNFPGRFSGRQFSNSRSEMNVSTLELGDSALYLCASSLAGQGVNNEQFFGPGTRLTVL.

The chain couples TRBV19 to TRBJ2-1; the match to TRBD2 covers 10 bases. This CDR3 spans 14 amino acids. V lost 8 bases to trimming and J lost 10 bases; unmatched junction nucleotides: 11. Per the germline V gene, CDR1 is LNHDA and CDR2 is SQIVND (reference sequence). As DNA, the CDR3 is TGTGCCAGTGGGGGGGCTAGCGGGAGCGCAGAGCAGTTCTTC. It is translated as CASGGASGSAEQFF.

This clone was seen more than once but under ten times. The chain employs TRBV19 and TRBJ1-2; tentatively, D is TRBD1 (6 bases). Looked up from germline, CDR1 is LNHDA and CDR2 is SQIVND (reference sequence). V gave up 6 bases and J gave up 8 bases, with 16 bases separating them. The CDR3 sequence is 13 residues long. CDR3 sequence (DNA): TGTGCCAGTAGGGACAGATTGGAGAGGGGCTACACCTTC. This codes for CASRDRLERGYTF.

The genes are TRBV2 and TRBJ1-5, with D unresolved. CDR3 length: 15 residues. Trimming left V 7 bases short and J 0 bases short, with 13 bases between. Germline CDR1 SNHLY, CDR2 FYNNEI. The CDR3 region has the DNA TGTGCCAGCAAGGAGACTCAAAATAGCAATCAGCCCCAGCATTTT. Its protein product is CASKETQNSNQPQHF.

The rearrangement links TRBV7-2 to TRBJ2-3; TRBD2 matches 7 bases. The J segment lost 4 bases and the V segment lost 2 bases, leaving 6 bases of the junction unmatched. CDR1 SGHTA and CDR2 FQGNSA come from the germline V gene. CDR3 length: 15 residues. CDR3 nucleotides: TGTGCCAGCAGCTTATACGGGGGGTTTGCAGATACGCAGTATTTT. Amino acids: CASSLYGGFADTQYF.

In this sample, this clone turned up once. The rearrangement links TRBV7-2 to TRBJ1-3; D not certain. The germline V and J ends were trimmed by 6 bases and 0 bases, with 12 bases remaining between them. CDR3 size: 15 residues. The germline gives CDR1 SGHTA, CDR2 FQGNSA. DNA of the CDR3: TGTGCCAGCAGTCCAGACTGGAGCTCTGGAAACACCATATATTTT. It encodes CASSPDWSSGNTIYF.

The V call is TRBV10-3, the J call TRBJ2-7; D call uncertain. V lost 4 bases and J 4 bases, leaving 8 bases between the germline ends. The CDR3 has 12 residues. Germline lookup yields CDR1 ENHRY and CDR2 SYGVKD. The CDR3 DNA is TGTGCCATCAGTGGAGACTCGTACGAGCAGTACTTC. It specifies CAISGDSYEQYF.

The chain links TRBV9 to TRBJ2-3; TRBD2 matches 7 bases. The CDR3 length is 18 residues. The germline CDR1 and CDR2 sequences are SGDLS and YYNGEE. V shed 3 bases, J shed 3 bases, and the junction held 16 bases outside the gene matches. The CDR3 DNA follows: TGTGCCAGCAGCGAGTTGATAGGCTGGACTAGTGAAACAGATACGCAGTATTTT. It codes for CASSELIGWTSETDTQYF.

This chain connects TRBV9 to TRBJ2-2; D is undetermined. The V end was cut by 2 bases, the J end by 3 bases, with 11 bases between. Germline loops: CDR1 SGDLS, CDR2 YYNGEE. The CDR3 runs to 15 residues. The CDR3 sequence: CASSVEIDDTGELFF. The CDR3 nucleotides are TGTGCCAGCAGCGTCGAAATAGACGACACCGGGGAGCTGTTTTTT.